Listed below are T cell receptor beta chains from one sample, sequenced in a study of T cells in Graves' hyperthyroidism and ophthalmopathy. TCRdb fed the multiplex PCR reads into MiXCR, producing one record per CDR3 protein. The sample has about 560,000 distinct CDR3 sequences; about a sixth are singletons. The sequencing input was blood. Every receptor here comes from a woman aged 25 to 39 with Graves' hyperthyroidism. Both conserved end residues are part of each CDR3. Each record gives: J gene, V gene, clone size, D gene, CDR3 DNA, CDR3 protein. D genes are given only for firm matches. Size values are once, few and many counts, or a class for expanded clones, and some rows have none.

>TRBJ2-1|TRBV28|.|TRBD2
TGTGCCAGCAGTTCACCGGGACTAGCCATCTACAATGAGCAGTTCTTC
CASSSPGLAIYNEQFF
>TRBJ1-2|TRBV10-3|.|.
TGTGCCATCAGTGAGTCGGGGGAGGACTATGGCTACACCTTC
CAISESGEDYGYTF
>TRBJ2-4|TRBV20-1|few|TRBD2
TGCAGTGCTAGACTAACGGGGGGGTCGGTAGCCAAAAACATTCAGTACTTC
CSARLTGGSVAKNIQYF
>TRBJ2-3|TRBV6-5|many|TRBD2
TGTGCCAGCAGTTACTCGCGGACTAGCGGGAGCACAGATACGCAGTATTTT
CASSYSRTSGSTDTQYF
>TRBJ1-1|TRBV3-1|many|.
TGTGCCAGCAGCCCCCCTCTGGGGAGGGGGAACACTGAAGCTTTCTTT
CASSPPLGRGNTEAFF
>TRBJ1-2|TRBV7-9|few|TRBD1
TGTGCCAGCAGCGGGGACAGCCGCGGAACTAACTATGGCTACACCTTC
CASSGDSRGTNYGYTF
>TRBJ1-2|TRBV5-1|many|TRBD1
TGCGCCAGCAGCTCGGGACAGGCGGTCGGGGGCTACACCTTC
CASSSGQAVGGYTF
>TRBJ2-3|TRBV6-1|.|.
TGTGCCAGCAACCCGAGTCGCGGAGCTACCACAGATACGCAGTATTTT
CASNPSRGATTDTQYF
>TRBJ1-6|TRBV6-1|.|.
TGTGCCAGCACCCCCGGGGGACCGCTTGACCCACCCCTCCACTTT
CASTPGGPLDPPLHF
>TRBJ1-4|TRBV6-1|.|.
TGTGCCAGCAGGGACAAGGGGGGTAGAAATGAAAAACTGTTTTTT
CASRDKGGRNEKLFF
>TRBJ2-3|TRBV28|.|TRBD1
TGTGCCAGCAGTTTACCAAAGGGACAGGGAGGGGCAGATACGCAGTATTTT
CASSLPKGQGGADTQYF
>TRBJ2-1|TRBV5-5|many|TRBD2
TGTGCCAGCAGACCAGCTAGCGGGAGCTCCTACAATGAGCAGTTCTTC
CASRPASGSSYNEQFF
>TRBJ2-7|TRBV6-1|many|.
TGTGCCAGCAGTTGGACGAACTACGAGCAGTACTTC
CASSWTNYEQYF
>TRBJ2-1|TRBV7-9|few|.
TGTGCCAGCAGCTTAACAGAGAACAATGAGCAGTTCTTC
CASSLTENNEQFF
>TRBJ2-2|TRBV11-3|few|TRBD2
TGTGCCAGCAGCTTTAGCGGGGACACCGGGGAGCTGTTTTTT
CASSFSGDTGELFF
>TRBJ2-7|TRBV2|few|.
TGTGCCAGCAGTTATAGCCGCGAGCAGTACTTC
CASSYSREQYF
>TRBJ1-5|TRBV7-6|once|.
TGTGCCAGCAGCGCGGGGAATTCCCGCGGCCAGCCCCAGCATTTT
CASSAGNSRGQPQHF
>TRBJ2-2|TRBV4-1|few|.
TGCGCCAGCAGACTATACGGAAGAACCGGGGAGCTGTTTTTT
CASRLYGRTGELFF
>TRBJ2-7|TRBV13|many|.
TGTGCCAGCAGCTTTAGTGGGGGCTACGAGCAGTACTTC
CASSFSGGYEQYF
>TRBJ2-1|TRBV13|many|.
TGTGCCAGCAGCCGAACTAGGGTTGGCAATGAGCAGTTCTTC
CASSRTRVGNEQFF
>TRBJ1-5|TRBV20-1|.|.
TGCAGTGTCGGGATTCCCAATCAGCCCCAGCATTTT
CSVGIPNQPQHF
>TRBJ2-5|TRBV20-1|many|.
TGCAGTGCTAGAGAACGGGGGTGGCAAGAGACCCAGTACTTC
CSARERGWQETQYF
>TRBJ2-2|TRBV20-1|.|.
TGCAGCCCCACCCGGTACGGGGAGCTGTTTTTT
CSPTRYGELFF
>TRBJ2-5|TRBV6-5|.|TRBD1
TGTGCCAGCAGTAAACTTGGGGTAGGACAGGAAACTAGCCAGTACTTC
CASSKLGVGQETSQYF
>TRBJ1-4|TRBV10-3|.|.
TGTGCCATCAGTGAGCCGGGGACGGCCGGGGATGAAAAACTGTTTTTT
CAISEPGTAGDEKLFF
>TRBJ2-7|TRBV28|.|TRBD1
TGTGCCAGCATCTCCGGGACAGCATACGAGCAGTACTTC
CASISGTAYEQYF
>TRBJ2-7|TRBV30|few|TRBD2
TGTGCCTGGAGTGTACTAGCGGGAGGGCGGGTGCAGTACTTC
CAWSVLAGGRVQYF
>TRBJ2-1|TRBV3-1|many|.
TGTGCCAGCAGCCCCGTCCCGGAAACCCCCTACAATGAGCAGTTCTTC
CASSPVPETPYNEQFF
>TRBJ2-7|TRBV6-1|few|.
TGTGCCAGCAGTCTAGCTAGTGGACCCATCTACGAGCAGTACTTC
CASSLASGPIYEQYF
>TRBJ2-7|TRBV28|.|.
TGTGCCAGCAGCCGGTTCTACGAGCAGTACTTC
CASSRFYEQYF
>TRBJ2-7|TRBV7-9|many|.
TGTGCCAGCAGCTTAACACGGGAGCGGTCCTACGAGCAGTACTTC
CASSLTRERSYEQYF
>TRBJ2-2|TRBV5-5|.|TRBD2
TGTGCCAGCAGCACGGTTGGCGGGAGTGTTAACGGGGAGCTGTTTTTT
CASSTVGGSVNGELFF
>TRBJ2-1|TRBV30|many|.
TGTGCCTGGAGCTCCCTCAATGAGCAGTTCTTC
CAWSSLNEQFF
>TRBJ1-3|TRBV5-5|few|TRBD1
TGTGCCAGCAGCGTCCAGGGGGATGGAAACACCATATATTTT
CASSVQGDGNTIYF
>TRBJ1-2|TRBV2|.|.
TGTGCCAGCAGTGGAGCATGGTTGGGGAATGGCTACACCTTC
CASSGAWLGNGYTF
>TRBJ1-1|TRBV7-2|.|TRBD1
TGTGCCAGCAGCACAACAGGGGACGGGTGGTGGGACACTGAAGCTTTCTTT
CASSTTGDGWWDTEAFF
>TRBJ2-1|TRBV5-1|.|.
TGCGCCAGCAGCTCTTTTCGGGAGCATCGGAATGAGCAGTTCTTC
CASSSFREHRNEQFF
>TRBJ2-3|TRBV5-4|many|.
TGTGCCAGCAGCTTCCCCTCTAGCACAGATACGCAGTATTTT
CASSFPSSTDTQYF
>TRBJ1-3|TRBV19|.|.
TGTGCCAGTAGTATCTCAACTCGTGGAAACACCATATATTTT
CASSISTRGNTIYF